The 4 T cell receptor beta chains given below trace back to one sample, sequenced in a study of blood T cell repertoires in COVID-19. The data were produced by immunoSEQ multiplex PCR, yet TCRdb's version contains in-frame clones alone and is incomplete. The sample has around 280,000 clones, approximately 83% seen once. The sample taken for sequencing was peripheral blood. The receptors were sampled from a woman in her twenties or thirties who had recovered from COVID-19.

This clone came up a few times. This rearrangement joins TRBV6-2 or TRBV6-3 to TRBJ2-4; the D is unclear. The CDR3 totals 14 residues. Germline CDR1 reads MNHEY; CDR2 reads SVGEGT. Trimming pared 3 bases from V and 7 bases from J, leaving 13 bases between. CDR3 loop: CASSYSNPGNIQYF. The CDR3 nucleotides are TGTGCCAGCAGTTATAGTAACCCCGGGAACATTCAGTACTTC.

The chain recombines TRBV3-1 (or the pseudogene TRBV3-2) with TRBJ1-6; D call uncertain. The germline V and J ends were trimmed by 1 base and 7 bases, with 8 bases remaining between them. Germline V gene data show CDR1 as LGHDT and CDR2 as YNNKEL (reference sequence). There are 14 residues in the CDR3. CDR3 sequence: CASSQVVRNSPLHF. As DNA, the CDR3 is TGTGCCAGCAGCCAAGTTGTCAGGAATTCACCCCTCCACTTT.

This clone was seen a single time. J is TRBJ2-7 and V is TRBV30; 8 nucleotides align to TRBD2. The V gene end was trimmed by 4 bases and the J gene end by 4 bases; junction bases not matched to a gene: 6. The CDR3 loop spans 13 amino acids. CDR1 is GTSNPN, CDR2 SVGIG, per germline (reference sequence). The CDR3 spells CAWTYGGEYEQYF. CDR3 sequence (DNA): TGTGCCTGGACCTACGGGGGGGAGTACGAGCAGTACTTC.

The chain has TRBV7-9 and TRBJ2-1; the match to TRBD2 covers 8 bases. V lost 4 bases, J lost 8 bases, and 16 bases stayed unmatched. The CDR3 is 17 residues long. Germline values: CDR1 SEHNR, CDR2 FQNEAQ (reference sequence). CDR3 sequence: CASSSLGGEGLVDEQFF. The CDR3 nucleotides are TGTGCCAGCAGCTCGTTGGGGGGCGAGGGACTAGTGGATGAGCAGTTCTTC.